This TCR beta chain originates from a study of blood T cells in healthy people across ages. For the second PCR, which ran for roughly 6 to 12 cycles, a sample-barcoded 5' primer and a J-beta primer mix were used. MiXCR was run by TCRdb on the 5' RACE reads, yielding one entry per CDR3 protein. This sample yields 780,000 or so distinct CDR3 sequences, of which roughly 25% are seen a single time; 3.7% belongs to the top ten. The CDR3 runs 18 residues. CDR1 and CDR2 from the germline V gene are SEHNR and FQNEAQ (reference sequence). The V and J ends lost 4 bases and 0 bases respectively, with 20 bases between them. There are many counts of this clonotype. This sample was also put to use in a study of T cells of mothers and their children.

The sample comprised blood. The sequence derives from a boy younger than 18 in good health. The chain joins TRBV7-9 to TRBJ2-3; no firm D call. The CDR3 DNA reads TGTGCCAGCAGCTCATCACCCCTATTATCCTCTAGCACAGATACGCAGTATTTT. Translating gives CASSSSPLLSSSTDTQYF.